Listed below are T cell receptor beta chains from one sample, sequenced in a study of post-analysis software for immune sequencing data. TCRdb processed the PCR reads anew with MiXCR; each CDR3 protein has one entry. This table has about 540,000 distinct CDR3 sequences, less than 40% appearing once. The specimen was blood. These receptors originate from a girl aged 2-17 years with multiple sclerosis. Each CDR3 is given without its conserved first and last residue. D genes are given only for firm matches. Rows give clone size only sometimes, using once, few, many, or a class for an expanded clone.

size	V	D	J	CDR3
few	TRBV20-1	-	TRBJ2-5	SARGRPPETQY
few	TRBV6-6	-	TRBJ1-6	ASSPWEDGNSPLH
-	TRBV20-1	TRBD2	TRBJ2-7	SASPGLGSGEQY
few	TRBV5-1	TRBD1	TRBJ1-2	ASSDPQGALDYGYT
-	TRBV6-5	-	TRBJ1-2	ASSYTGTPLGNGYT
many	TRBV5-1	-	TRBJ1-2	ASSPTANYGYT
-	TRBV14	TRBD2	TRBJ2-7	ASSPLAGGWNEQY
-	TRBV3-1	-	TRBJ1-5	ASSQGTLQPQH
-	TRBV7-2	-	TRBJ1-1	ASSPVTGNTEVF
few	TRBV20-1	-	TRBJ1-4	SARDQLVGEKLF
-	TRBV5-1	TRBD1	TRBJ2-3	ASSTTGAHTDTQY
many	TRBV6-5	-	TRBJ2-5	ASTRLPQETQY
-	TRBV4-1	TRBD2	TRBJ2-2	ASSHTRLADTGELF
few	TRBV9	-	TRBJ2-1	ASSVGTLEREQF
-	TRBV6-6	TRBD2	TRBJ2-1	ASSVREDIHGQF
few	TRBV10-3	TRBD2	TRBJ2-3	AISEIGLAGSTDTQY
-	TRBV2	-	TRBJ1-6	ASSEAGGGNSPLH
-	TRBV5-6	-	TRBJ1-2	ASSPTDSVNYGYT
once	TRBV7-2	TRBD1	TRBJ2-5	ASSLGQGNGETQY
few	TRBV3-1	TRBD1	TRBJ1-6	ASSQLQGDNSPLH
few	TRBV27	-	TRBJ1-4	ASRGFNEKLF
-	TRBV10-3	TRBD1	TRBJ2-1	AISPRQGIDEQF
few	TRBV2	-	TRBJ2-3	ASTLLGSTDTQY
few	TRBV15	-	TRBJ1-1	ATSSPPNTEAF
-	TRBV3-1	-	TRBJ2-1	ASSQRRGGSYNEQF
-	TRBV21-1	-	TRBJ2-7	ASSKVVHRGSSYEQY
-	TRBV6-4	TRBD1	TRBJ1-2	ASSRNRGSNYGYT
once	TRBV28	-	TRBJ1-5	ASTYQGPQH
-	TRBV12-3/TRBV12-4	TRBD2	TRBJ2-3	ASSLGSGGGADTQY
-	TRBV9	-	TRBJ2-1	ASSVASLSYNEQF
-	TRBV18	-	TRBJ2-3	ASSPGFTDTQY
few	TRBV29-1	-	TRBJ2-3	SVVEGRDTQY
-	TRBV29-1	-	TRBJ1-1	SVAGEATEAF
-	TRBV12-3/TRBV12-4	-	TRBJ1-3	ASSDRTVTGNTIY
-	TRBV4-1	TRBD2	TRBJ2-7	ASSQVAGGSYEQY
few	TRBV4-2	TRBD1	TRBJ2-1	ASSLGDRGRNEQF
few	TRBV11-2	-	TRBJ1-6	ASSHPDNSPLH
many	TRBV5-1	TRBD2	TRBJ2-7	ASSLRSPRAGDLGVEQY
-	TRBV5-1	-	TRBJ2-3	ASRVQVGSTDTQY
-	TRBV5-5	-	TRBJ2-1	ASSPTGATYNEQF
-	TRBV20-1	-	TRBJ2-3	SASPRPKDTQY
-	TRBV5-6	TRBD2	TRBJ2-3	ASSHSGRRSTDTQY
-	TRBV15	-	TRBJ1-4	ATSRWSGASEKLF
few	TRBV20-1	TRBD1	TRBJ1-2	SVSQGANYGYT
few	TRBV5-8	-	TRBJ2-3	ASSLFQGTTDTQY
few	TRBV7-2	TRBD2	TRBJ2-5	ASSWTTSGGIQTQY
-	TRBV14	-	TRBJ2-5	ASSQAGALRTQY
many	TRBV7-6	TRBD2	TRBJ2-1	ASSLDHSGGPYNEQF
few	TRBV12-3/TRBV12-4	-	TRBJ1-6	ASSPQQGRSPLH
-	TRBV9	-	TRBJ2-1	ASSVNKGSGGNNEQF